This entry describes one TCR beta chain. Its antigen is undetermined. These data are taken from a study of CD4 T cells in relation to SARS-CoV-2 and coronaviruses. Study details: PBMCs were cultured with antigen for roughly 11 days before TCR beta sequencing. Patient ages ranged from roughly 20 to 72, median 38.

Sorted naive or memory CD4+ cells met CEF peptides for roughly nine days. Naive and memory CD4+ T cells were cultured with CEF, then survey-sequenced. TCRdb keeps only in-frame clones here, not all; method: immunoSEQ multiplex PCR. The table lists 41,000 or so clones, roughly 84% of them singletons, with roughly 1.2% in the top ten. The sample comprised naive CD4+ T cells from PBMCs, cultured in vitro. Noted subset: naive CD4+ T cells isolated by negative enrichment. The receptor was isolated from an adult with COVID-19.

The CDR3 nucleotides read TGTGCCAGCATTATAATACAGGGGGAGGAGACCCAGTACTTC. Encoded protein: CASIIIQGEETQYF. The rearrangement uses TRBV6-7 and TRBJ2-5; TRBD1 aligns across 8 bases. TRBV6-7 is an open reading frame whose function is uncertain. CDR3 length equals 14 residues. V gave up 7 bases and J gave up 5 bases; unmatched junction bases: 9.